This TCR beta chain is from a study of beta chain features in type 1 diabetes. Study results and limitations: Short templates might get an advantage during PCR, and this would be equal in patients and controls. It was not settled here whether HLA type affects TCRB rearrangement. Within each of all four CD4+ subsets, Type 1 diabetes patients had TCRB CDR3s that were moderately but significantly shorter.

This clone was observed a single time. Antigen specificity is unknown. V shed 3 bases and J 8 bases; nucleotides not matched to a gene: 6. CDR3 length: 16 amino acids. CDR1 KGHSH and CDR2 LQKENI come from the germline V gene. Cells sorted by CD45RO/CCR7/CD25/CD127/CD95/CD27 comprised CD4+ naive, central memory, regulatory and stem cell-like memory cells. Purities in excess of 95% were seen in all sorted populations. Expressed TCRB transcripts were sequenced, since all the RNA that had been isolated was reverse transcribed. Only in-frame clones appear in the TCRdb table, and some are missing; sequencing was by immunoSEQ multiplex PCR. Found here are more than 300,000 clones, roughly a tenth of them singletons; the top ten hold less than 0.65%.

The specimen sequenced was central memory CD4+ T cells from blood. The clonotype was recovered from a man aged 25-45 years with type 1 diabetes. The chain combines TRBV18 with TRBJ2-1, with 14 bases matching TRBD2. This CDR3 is CASSPPGLAGEDEQFF. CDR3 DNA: TGTGCCAGCTCACCCCCGGGACTAGCGGGAGAGGATGAGCAGTTCTTC. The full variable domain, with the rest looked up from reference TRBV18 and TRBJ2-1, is NAGVMQNPRHLVRRRGQEARLRCSPMKGHSHVYWYRQLPEEGLKFMVYLQKENIIDESGMPKERFSAEFPKEGPSILRIQQVVRGDSAAYFCASSPPGLAGEDEQFFGPGTRLTVL.